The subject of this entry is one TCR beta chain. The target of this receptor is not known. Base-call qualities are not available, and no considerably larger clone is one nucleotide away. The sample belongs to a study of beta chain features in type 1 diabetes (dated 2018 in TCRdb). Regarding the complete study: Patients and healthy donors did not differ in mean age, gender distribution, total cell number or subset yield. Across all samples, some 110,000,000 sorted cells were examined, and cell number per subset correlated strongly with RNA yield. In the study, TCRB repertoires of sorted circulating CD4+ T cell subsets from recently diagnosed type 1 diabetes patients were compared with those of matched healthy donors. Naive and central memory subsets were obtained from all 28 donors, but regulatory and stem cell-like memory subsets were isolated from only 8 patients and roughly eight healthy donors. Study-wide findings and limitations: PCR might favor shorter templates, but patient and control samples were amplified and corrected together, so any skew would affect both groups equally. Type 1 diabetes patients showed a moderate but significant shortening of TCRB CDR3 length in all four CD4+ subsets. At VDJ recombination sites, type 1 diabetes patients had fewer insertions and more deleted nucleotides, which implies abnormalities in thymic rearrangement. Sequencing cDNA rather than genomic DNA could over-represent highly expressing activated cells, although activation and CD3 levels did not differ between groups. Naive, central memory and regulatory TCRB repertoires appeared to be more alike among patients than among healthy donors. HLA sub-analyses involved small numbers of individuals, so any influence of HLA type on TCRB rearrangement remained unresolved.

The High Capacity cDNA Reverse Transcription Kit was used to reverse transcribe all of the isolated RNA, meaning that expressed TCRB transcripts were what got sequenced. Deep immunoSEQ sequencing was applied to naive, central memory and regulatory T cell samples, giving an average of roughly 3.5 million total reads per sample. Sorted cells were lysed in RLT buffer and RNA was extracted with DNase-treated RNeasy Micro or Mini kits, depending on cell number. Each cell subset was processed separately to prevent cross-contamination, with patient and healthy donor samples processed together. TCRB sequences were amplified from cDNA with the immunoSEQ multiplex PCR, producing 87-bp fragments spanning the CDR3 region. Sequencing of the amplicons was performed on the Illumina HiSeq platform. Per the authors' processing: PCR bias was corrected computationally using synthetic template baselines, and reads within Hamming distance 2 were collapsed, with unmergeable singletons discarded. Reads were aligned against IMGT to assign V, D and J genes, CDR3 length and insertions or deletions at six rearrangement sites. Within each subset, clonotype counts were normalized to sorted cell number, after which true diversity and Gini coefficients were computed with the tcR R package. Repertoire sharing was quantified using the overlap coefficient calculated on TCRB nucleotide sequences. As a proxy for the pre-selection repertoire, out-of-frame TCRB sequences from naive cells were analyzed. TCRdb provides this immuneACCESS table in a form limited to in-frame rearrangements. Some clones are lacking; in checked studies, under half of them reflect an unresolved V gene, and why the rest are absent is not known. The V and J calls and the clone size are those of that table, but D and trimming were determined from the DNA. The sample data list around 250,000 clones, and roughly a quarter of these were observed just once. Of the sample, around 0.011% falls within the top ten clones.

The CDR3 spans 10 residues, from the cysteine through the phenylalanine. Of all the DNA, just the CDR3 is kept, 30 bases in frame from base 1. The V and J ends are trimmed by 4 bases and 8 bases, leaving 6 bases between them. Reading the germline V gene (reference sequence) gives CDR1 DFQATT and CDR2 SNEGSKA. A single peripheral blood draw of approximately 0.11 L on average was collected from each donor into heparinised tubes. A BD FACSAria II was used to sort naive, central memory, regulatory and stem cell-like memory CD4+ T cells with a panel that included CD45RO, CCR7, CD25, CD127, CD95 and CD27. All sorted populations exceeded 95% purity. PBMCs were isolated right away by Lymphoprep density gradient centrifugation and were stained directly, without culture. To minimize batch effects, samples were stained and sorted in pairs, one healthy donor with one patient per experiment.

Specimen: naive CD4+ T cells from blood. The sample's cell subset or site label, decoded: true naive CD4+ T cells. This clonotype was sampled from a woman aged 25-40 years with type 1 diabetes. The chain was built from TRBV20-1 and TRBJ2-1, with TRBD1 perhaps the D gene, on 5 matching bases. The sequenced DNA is TGCAGTGCTACAGGGTATGAGCAGTTCTTC. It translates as CSATGYEQFF.